Listed below are T cell receptor beta chains from one sample, sequenced in a study of cytomegalovirus exposure and HLA in healthy donors. Clones were read by immunoSEQ multiplex PCR, and TCRdb kept only the in-frame ones, dropping some. The sample yields over 130,000 clones, roughly 65% seen once. The sequenced material came from PBMCs. These receptors were collected from a woman aged 25 to 39 in good health and CMV-seronegative. CDR3s include the opening cysteine and the closing phenylalanine or tryptophan. Fields, in order: V gene, D gene, clone size, J gene, CDR3 protein, CDR3 DNA. The D gene is left open where the match is weak. Not all rows give a size; the values are once, few, many and, for expanded clones, a class.

V: TRBV7-8
D: -
size: few
J: TRBJ1-5
CDR3: CASSLGRGGNQPQHF
DNA: TGTGCCAGCAGCTTAGGCAGGGGTGGCAATCAGCCCCAGCATTTT

V: TRBV6-1
D: TRBD1
size: few
J: TRBJ2-1
CDR3: CASARTGDNEQFF
DNA: TGTGCCAGCGCCCGGACAGGAGACAATGAGCAGTTCTTC

V: TRBV9
D: TRBD1
size: -
J: TRBJ2-7
CDR3: CASSEQGQGYEQYF
DNA: TGTGCCAGCAGTGAACAGGGGCAAGGCTACGAGCAGTACTTC

V: TRBV18
D: TRBD2
size: -
J: TRBJ2-1
CDR3: CVSSRSLAEDEQFF
DNA: TGTGTCAGCTCACGATCACTAGCGGAAGATGAGCAGTTCTTC

V: TRBV7-3
D: -
size: -
J: TRBJ1-1
CDR3: CASSSRGATEAFF
DNA: TGTGCCAGCAGCTCCAGGGGAGCCACTGAAGCTTTCTTT

V: TRBV6-1
D: -
size: -
J: TRBJ2-7
CDR3: CASIPDSYEQYF
DNA: TGTGCCAGCATTCCCGACTCTTACGAGCAGTACTTC

V: TRBV6-5
D: -
size: -
J: TRBJ1-2
CDR3: CASSPTGLYGYTF
DNA: TGTGCCAGCAGTCCGACAGGCCTATATGGCTACACCTTC

V: TRBV6-5
D: TRBD2
size: -
J: TRBJ2-3
CDR3: CASSPSSGGGDTQYF
DNA: TGTGCCAGCAGTCCATCCAGCGGGGGGGGCGATACGCAGTATTTT

V: TRBV12-5
D: -
size: -
J: TRBJ2-3
CDR3: CASGLVLGRATDTQYF
DNA: TGTGCTAGTGGTTTGGTACTTGGCAGGGCAACAGATACGCAGTATTTT

V: TRBV28
D: -
size: once
J: TRBJ1-1
CDR3: CASSFRGEVYGTEAFF
DNA: TGTGCCAGCAGTTTCAGAGGGGAGGTTTACGGCACTGAAGCTTTCTTT

V: TRBV30
D: -
size: -
J: TRBJ1-6
CDR3: CAWSVGGHSPLHF
DNA: TGTGCCTGGAGTGTTGGGGGCCATTCACCCCTCCACTTT

V: TRBV18
D: TRBD1
size: -
J: TRBJ1-1
CDR3: CASSPGTGETAFF
DNA: TGTGCCAGCTCACCTGGGACAGGGGAGACGGCTTTCTTT

V: TRBV28
D: -
size: few
J: TRBJ1-4
CDR3: CASSFEGATNEKLFF
DNA: TGTGCCAGCAGTTTTGAGGGAGCAACTAATGAAAAACTGTTTTTT

V: TRBV19
D: TRBD1
size: -
J: TRBJ1-3
CDR3: CASSPTGAGNTIYF
DNA: TGTGCCAGTAGCCCAACAGGGGCCGGAAACACCATATATTTT

V: TRBV29-1
D: -
size: -
J: TRBJ2-5
CDR3: CSVTATSKETQYF
DNA: TGCAGCGTGACAGCTACTTCTAAAGAGACCCAGTACTTC

V: TRBV11-3
D: -
size: -
J: TRBJ2-1
CDR3: CASTPTAGLSYNEQFF
DNA: TGTGCCAGCACACCGACCGCGGGGCTCTCCTACAATGAGCAGTTCTTC

V: TRBV2
D: TRBD1
size: -
J: TRBJ1-6
CDR3: CASSPRDRGGSPLHF
DNA: TGTGCCAGCAGTCCCCGGGACAGGGGGGGGTCACCCCTCCACTTT

V: TRBV10-3
D: TRBD1
size: -
J: TRBJ2-4
CDR3: CAISLRDREGIQYF
DNA: TGTGCCATCAGTCTCCGGGACAGGGAAGGGATTCAGTACTTC

V: TRBV29-1
D: -
size: few
J: TRBJ1-2
CDR3: CSVEGQHYGYTF
DNA: TGCAGCGTTGAAGGACAGCACTATGGCTACACCTTC

V: TRBV7-9
D: -
size: -
J: TRBJ1-3
CDR3: CASSLSNGGLGNTIYF
DNA: TGTGCCAGCAGCTTATCAAACGGGGGGTTAGGAAACACCATATATTTT

V: TRBV10-3
D: TRBD2
size: -
J: TRBJ2-1
CDR3: CAAKKGGGAHNEQFF
DNA: TGTGCCGCAAAAAAGGGCGGGGGGGCCCACAATGAGCAGTTCTTC

V: TRBV28
D: TRBD1
size: -
J: TRBJ1-5
CDR3: CASSLQGAGNQPQHF
DNA: TGTGCCAGCAGTCTGCAGGGGGCCGGCAATCAGCCCCAGCATTTT

V: TRBV7-2
D: TRBD2
size: few
J: TRBJ2-1
CDR3: CASSLAGLAGPTNEQFF
DNA: TGTGCCAGCAGCTTAGCTGGACTAGCGGGCCCAACGAATGAGCAGTTCTTC

V: TRBV19
D: -
size: -
J: TRBJ1-5
CDR3: CASSLGQSNQPQHF
DNA: TGTGCCAGTAGTCTAGGACAGTCCAATCAGCCCCAGCATTTT

V: TRBV25-1
D: TRBD2
size: -
J: TRBJ2-1
CDR3: CASSDVAGEYNEQFF
DNA: TGTGCCAGCAGTGATGTAGCGGGAGAATACAATGAGCAGTTCTTC